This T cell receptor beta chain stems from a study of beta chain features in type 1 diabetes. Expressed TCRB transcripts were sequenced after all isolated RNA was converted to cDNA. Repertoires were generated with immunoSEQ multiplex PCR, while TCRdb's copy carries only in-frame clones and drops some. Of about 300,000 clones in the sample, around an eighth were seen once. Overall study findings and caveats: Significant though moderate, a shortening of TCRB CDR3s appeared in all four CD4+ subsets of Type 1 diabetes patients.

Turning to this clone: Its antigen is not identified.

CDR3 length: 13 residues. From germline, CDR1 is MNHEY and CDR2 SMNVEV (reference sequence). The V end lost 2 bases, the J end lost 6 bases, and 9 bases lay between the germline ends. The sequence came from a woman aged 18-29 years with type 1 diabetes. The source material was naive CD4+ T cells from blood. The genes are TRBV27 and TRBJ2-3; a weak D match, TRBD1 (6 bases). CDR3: CASSLPGVDTQYF. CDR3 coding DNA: TGTGCCAGCAGTTTACCAGGGGTTGATACGCAGTATTTT.